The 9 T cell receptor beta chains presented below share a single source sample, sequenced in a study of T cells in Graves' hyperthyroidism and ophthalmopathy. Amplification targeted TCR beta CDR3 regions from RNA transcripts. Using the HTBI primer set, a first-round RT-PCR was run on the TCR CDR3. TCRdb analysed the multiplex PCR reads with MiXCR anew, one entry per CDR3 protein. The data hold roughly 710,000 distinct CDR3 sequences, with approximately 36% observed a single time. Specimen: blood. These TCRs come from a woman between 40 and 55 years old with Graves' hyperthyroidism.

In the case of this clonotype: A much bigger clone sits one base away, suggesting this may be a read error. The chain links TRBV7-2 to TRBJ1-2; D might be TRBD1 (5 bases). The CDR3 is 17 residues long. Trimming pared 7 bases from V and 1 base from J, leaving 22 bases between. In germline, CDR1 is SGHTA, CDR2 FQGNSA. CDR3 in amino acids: CASTPGSRGGNNYGYTF. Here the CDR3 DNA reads TGTGCCAGCACCCCCGGCTCACGGGGGGGAAATAACTATGGCTACACCTTC.

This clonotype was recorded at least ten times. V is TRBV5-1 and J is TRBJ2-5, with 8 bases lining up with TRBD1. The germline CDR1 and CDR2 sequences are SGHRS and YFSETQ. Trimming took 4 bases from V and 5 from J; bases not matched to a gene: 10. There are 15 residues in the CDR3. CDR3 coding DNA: TGCGCCAGCAGCCCCAGGGGGCCTTCGGGGGAGACCCAGTACTTC. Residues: CASSPRGPSGETQYF.

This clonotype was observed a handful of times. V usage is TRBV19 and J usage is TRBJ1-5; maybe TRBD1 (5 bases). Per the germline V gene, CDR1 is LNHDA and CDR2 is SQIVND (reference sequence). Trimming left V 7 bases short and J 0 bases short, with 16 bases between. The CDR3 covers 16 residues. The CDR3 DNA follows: TGTGCCAGTATGGTGCGAGGGGCCGATAGCAATCAGCCCCAGCATTTT. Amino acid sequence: CASMVRGADSNQPQHF.

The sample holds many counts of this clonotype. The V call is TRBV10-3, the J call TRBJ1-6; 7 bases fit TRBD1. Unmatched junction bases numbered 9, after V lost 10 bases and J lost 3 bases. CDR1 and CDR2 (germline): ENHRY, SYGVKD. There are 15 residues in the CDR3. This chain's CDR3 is CATGTAVSYNSPLHF. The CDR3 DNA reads TGTGCCACCGGGACAGCCGTTAGCTATAATTCACCCCTCCACTTT.

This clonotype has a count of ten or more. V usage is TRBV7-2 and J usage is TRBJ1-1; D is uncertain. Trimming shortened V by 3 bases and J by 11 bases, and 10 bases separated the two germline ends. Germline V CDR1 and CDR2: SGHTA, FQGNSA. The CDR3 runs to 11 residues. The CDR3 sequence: CASSFGETAFF. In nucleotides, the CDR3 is TGTGCCAGCAGCTTCGGGGAGACGGCTTTCTTT. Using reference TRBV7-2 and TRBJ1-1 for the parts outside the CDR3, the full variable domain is GAGVSQSPSNKVTEKGKDVELRCDPISGHTALYWYRQSLGQGLEFLIYFQGNSAPDKSGLPSDRFSAERTGGSVSTLTIQRTQQEDSAVYLCASSFGETAFFGQGTRLTVV.

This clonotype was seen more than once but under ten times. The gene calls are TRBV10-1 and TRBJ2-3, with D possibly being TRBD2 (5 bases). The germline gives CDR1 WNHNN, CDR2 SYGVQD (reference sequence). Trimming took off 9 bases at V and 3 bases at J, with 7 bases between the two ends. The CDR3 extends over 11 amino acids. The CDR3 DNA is TGCGCCAGAGCGGTAACAGATACGCAGTATTTT. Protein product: CARAVTDTQYF.

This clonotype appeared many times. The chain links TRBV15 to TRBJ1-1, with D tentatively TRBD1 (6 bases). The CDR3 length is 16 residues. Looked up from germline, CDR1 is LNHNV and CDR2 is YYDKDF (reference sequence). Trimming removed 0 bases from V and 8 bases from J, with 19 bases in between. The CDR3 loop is CATSRDLTGKLGEAFF. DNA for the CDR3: TGTGCCACCAGCAGAGATCTAACAGGGAAGTTGGGGGAAGCTTTCTTT.

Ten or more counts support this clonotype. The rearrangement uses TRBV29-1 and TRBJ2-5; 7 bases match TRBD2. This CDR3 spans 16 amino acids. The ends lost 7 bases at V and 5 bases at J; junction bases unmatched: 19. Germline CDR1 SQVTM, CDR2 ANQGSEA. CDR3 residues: CSGQAGFEGLMETQYF. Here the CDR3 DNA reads TGCAGCGGACAAGCGGGGTTTGAAGGGCTGATGGAGACCCAGTACTTC. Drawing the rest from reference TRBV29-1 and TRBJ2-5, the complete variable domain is SAVISQKPSRDICQRGTSLTIQCQVDSQVTMMFWYRQQPGQSLTLIATANQGSEATYESGFVIDKFPISRPNLTFSTLTVSNMSPEDSSIYLCSGQAGFEGLMETQYFGPGTRLLVL.

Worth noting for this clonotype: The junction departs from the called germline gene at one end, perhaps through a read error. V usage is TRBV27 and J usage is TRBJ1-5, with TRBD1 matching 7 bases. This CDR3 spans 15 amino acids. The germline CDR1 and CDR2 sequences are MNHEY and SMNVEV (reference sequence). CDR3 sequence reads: CASSSAWTGKQPQHF. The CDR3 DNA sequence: TGTGCCAGCAGTTCGGCGTGGACAGGCAAGCAGCCCCAGCATTTT.